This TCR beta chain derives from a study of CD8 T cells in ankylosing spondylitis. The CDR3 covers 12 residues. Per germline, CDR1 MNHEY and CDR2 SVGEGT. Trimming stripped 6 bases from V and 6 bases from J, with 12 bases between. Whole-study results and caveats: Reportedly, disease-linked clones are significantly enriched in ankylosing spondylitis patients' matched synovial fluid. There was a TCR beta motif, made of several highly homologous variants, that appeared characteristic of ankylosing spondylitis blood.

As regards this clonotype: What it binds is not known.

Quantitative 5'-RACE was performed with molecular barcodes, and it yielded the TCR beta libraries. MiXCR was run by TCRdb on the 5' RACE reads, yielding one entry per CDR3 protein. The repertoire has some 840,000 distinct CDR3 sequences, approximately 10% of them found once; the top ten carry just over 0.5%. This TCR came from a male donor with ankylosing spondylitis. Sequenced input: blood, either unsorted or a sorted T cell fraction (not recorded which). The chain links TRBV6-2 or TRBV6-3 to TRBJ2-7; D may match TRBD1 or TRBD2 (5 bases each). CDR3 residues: CASRKQGREQYF. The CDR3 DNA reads TGTGCCAGCAGGAAGCAGGGACGCGAGCAGTACTTC.